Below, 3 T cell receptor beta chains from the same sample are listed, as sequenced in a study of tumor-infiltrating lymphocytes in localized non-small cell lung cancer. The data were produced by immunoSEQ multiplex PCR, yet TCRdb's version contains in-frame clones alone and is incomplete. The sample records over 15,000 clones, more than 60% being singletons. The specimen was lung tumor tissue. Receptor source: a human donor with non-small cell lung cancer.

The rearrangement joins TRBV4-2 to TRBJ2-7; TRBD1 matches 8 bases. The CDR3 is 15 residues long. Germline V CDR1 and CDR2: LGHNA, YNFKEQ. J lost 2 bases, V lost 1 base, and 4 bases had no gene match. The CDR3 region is CASSQAQGATYEQYF. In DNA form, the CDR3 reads TGTGCCAGCAGCCAAGCGCAGGGGGCGACCTACGAGCAGTACTTC.

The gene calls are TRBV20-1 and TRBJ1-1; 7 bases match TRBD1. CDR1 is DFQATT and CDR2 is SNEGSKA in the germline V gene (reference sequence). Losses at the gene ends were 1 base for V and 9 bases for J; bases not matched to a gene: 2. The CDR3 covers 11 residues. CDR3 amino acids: CSARGGQQAFF. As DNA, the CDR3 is TGCAGTGCTAGAGGGGGACAGCAAGCTTTCTTT.

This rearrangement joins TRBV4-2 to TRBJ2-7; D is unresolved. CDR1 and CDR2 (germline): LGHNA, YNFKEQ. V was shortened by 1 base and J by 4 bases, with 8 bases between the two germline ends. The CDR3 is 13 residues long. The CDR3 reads CASSQGSGYEQYF. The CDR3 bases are TGTGCCAGCAGCCAAGGATCTGGGTACGAGCAGTACTTC.